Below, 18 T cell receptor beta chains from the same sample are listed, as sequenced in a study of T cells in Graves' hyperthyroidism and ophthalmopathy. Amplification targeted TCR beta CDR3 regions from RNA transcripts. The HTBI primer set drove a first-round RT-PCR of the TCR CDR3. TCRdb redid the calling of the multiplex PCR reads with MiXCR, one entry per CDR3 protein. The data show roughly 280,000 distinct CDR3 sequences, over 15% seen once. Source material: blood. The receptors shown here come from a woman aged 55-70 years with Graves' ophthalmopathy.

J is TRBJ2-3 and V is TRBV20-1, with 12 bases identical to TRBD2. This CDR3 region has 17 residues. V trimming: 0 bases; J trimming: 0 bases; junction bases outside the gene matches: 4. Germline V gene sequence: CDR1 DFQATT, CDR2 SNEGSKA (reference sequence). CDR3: CSARDTSGGPSTDTQYF. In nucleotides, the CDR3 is TGCAGTGCTAGAGATACTAGCGGGGGGCCAAGCACAGATACGCAGTATTTT.

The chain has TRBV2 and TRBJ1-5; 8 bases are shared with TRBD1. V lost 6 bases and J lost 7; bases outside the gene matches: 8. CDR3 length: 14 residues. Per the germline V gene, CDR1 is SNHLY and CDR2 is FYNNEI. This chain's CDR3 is CASSGDRGGQPQHF. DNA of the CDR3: TGTGCCAGCAGCGGTGACAGGGGCGGGCAGCCCCAGCATTTT.

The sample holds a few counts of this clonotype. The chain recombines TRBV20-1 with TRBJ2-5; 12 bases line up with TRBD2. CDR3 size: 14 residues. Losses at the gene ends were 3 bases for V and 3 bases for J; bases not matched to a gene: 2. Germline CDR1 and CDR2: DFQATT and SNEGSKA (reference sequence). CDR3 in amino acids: CSASRLAGEETQYF. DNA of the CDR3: TGCAGTGCTAGTCGACTAGCGGGAGAAGAGACCCAGTACTTC.

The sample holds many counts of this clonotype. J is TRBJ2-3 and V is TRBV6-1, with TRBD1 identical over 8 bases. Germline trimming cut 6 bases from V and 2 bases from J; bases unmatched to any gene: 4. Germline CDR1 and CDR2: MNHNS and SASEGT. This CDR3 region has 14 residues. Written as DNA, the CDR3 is TGTGCCAGCAGCCGGACAGGGATCACAGATACGCAGTATTTT. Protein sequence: CASSRTGITDTQYF.

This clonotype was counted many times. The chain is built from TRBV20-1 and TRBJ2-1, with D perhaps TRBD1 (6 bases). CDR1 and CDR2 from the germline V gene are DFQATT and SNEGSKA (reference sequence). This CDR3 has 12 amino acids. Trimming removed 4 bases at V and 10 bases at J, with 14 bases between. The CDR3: CSAKEQGWEQFF. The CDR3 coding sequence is TGCAGTGCTAAGGAACAGGGTTGGGAGCAGTTCTTC.

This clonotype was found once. The CDR3, as DNA: TGTGCCAGCAGCACCGGGACAGGGTTTGAAGCTTTCTTT. This encodes CASSTGTGFEAFF. The J gene is TRBJ1-1, the V gene TRBV7-2; TRBD1 agrees at 9 bases. V shed 5 bases and J 7 bases; nucleotides not matched to a gene: 5. CDR3 length: 13 residues. Germline V gene sequence: CDR1 SGHTA, CDR2 FQGNSA.

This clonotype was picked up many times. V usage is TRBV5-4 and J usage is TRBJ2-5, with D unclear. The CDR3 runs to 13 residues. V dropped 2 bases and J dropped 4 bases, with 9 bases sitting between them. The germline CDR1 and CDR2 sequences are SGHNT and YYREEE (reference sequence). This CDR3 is CASSFGSGETQYF. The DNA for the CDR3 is TGTGCCAGCAGCTTTGGGTCTGGAGAGACCCAGTACTTC.

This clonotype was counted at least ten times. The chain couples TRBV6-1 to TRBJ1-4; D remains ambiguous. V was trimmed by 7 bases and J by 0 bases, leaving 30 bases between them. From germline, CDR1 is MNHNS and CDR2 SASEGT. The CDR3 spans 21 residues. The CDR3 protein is CASNLPTIPTGGAPTNEKLFF. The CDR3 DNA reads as TGTGCCAGCAACTTACCTACCATTCCGACGGGAGGCGCACCAACTAATGAAAAACTGTTTTTT.

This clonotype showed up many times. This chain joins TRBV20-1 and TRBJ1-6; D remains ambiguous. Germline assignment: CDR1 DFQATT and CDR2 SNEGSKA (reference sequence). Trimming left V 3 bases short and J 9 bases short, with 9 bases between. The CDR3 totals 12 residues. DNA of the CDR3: TGCAGTGCTAGGTCTTTGTCTTCACCCCTCCACTTT. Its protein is CSARSLSSPLHF.

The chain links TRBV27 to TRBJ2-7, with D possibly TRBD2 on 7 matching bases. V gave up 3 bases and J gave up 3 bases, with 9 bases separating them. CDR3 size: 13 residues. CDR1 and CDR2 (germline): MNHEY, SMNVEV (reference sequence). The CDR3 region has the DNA TGTGCCAGCAGTTTTAGGGGGGGCTACGAGCAGTACTTC. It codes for CASSFRGGYEQYF.

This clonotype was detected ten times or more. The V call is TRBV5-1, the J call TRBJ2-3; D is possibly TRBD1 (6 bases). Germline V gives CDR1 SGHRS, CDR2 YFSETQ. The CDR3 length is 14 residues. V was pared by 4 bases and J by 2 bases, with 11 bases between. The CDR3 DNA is TGCGCCAGCAGCCCTCAGGGGCTCACAGATACGCAGTATTTT. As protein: CASSPQGLTDTQYF.

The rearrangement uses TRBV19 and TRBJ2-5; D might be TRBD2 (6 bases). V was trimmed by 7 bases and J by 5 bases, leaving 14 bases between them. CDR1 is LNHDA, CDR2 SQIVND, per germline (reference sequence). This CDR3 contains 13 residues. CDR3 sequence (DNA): TGTGCCAGTAACTCTGGGGGGTTCGAGACCCAGTACTTC. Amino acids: CASNSGGFETQYF.

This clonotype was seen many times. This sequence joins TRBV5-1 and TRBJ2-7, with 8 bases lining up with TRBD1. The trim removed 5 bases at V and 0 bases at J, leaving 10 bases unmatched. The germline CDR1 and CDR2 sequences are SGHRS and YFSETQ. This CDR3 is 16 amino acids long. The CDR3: CASRSPGGSSSYEQYF. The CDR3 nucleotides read TGCGCCAGCAGAAGTCCAGGGGGCTCCAGCTCCTACGAGCAGTACTTC. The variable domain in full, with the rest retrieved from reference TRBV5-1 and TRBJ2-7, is KAGVTQTPRYLIKTRGQQVTLSCSPISGHRSVSWYQQTPGQGLQFLFEYFSETQRNKGNFPGRFSGRQFSNSRSEMNVSTLELGDSALYLCASRSPGGSSSYEQYFGPGTRLTVT.

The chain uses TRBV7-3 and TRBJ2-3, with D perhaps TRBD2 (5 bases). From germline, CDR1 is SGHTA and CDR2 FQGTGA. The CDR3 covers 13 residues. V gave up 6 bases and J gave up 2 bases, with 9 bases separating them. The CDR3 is CASRGSITDTQYF. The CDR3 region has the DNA TGTGCCAGCAGAGGGAGTATCACAGATACGCAGTATTTT. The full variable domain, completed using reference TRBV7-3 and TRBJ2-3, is GAGVSQTPSNKVTEKGKYVELRCDPISGHTALYWYRQSLGQGPEFLIYFQGTGAADDSGLPNDRFFAVRPEGSVSTLKIQRTERGDSAVYLCASRGSITDTQYFGPGTRLTVL.

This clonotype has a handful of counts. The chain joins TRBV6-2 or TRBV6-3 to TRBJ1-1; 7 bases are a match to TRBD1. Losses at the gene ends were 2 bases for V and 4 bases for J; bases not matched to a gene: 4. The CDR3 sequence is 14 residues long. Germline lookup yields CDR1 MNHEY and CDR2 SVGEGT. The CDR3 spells CASSYEGAATEAFF. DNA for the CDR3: TGTGCCAGCAGTTACGAGGGGGCGGCCACTGAAGCTTTCTTT.

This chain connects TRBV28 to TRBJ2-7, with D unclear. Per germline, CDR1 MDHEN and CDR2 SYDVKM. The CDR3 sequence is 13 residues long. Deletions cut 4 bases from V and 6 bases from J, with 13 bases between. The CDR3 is CASSWPGEREQYF. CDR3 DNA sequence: TGTGCCAGCAGTTGGCCCGGAGAGCGCGAGCAGTACTTC. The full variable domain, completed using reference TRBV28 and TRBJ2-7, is DVKVTQSSRYLVKRTGEKVFLECVQDMDHENMFWYRQDPGLGLRLIYFSYDVKMKEKGDIPEGYSVSREKKERFSLILESASTNQTSMYLCASSWPGEREQYFGPGTRLTVT.

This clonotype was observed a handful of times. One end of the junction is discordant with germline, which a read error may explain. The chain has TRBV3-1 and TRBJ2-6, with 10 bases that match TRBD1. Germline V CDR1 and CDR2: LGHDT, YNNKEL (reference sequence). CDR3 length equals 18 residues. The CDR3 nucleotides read TGTGCCAGCAGCCATGCTCCCGGGACAGGGGTCGGGGCCAACGTCATGACTTTC. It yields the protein CASSHAPGTGVGANVMTF. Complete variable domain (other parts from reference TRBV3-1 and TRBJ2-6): DTAVSQTPKYLVTQMGNDKSIKCEQNLGHDTMYWYKQDSKKFLKIMFSYNNKELIINETVPNRFSPKSPDKAHLNLHINSLELGDSAVYFCASSHAPGTGVGANVMTFGAGSRLTVL.

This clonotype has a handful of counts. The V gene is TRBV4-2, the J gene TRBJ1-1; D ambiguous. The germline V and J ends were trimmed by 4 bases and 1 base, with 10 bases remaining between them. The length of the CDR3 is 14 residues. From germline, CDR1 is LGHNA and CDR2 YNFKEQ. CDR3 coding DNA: TGTGCCAGCAGCCGGGAAGACACGAACACTGAAGCTTTCTTT. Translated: CASSREDTNTEAFF.